This T cell receptor beta chain was documented in a study of control samples from healthy donors and cancer patients. The table came from immunoSEQ multiplex PCR; TCRdb's copy has only in-frame clones and leaves some out. The sample has around 190,000 clones, just over 90% seen once. This CDR3 has 15 residues. The V and J ends lost 3 bases and 2 bases, in that order; junction bases with no gene match: 2. Germline V CDR1 and CDR2: SGHVS, FNYEAQ. The chain joins TRBV7-6 to TRBJ2-3; 10 positions match TRBD2. The sequencing input was blood. This sequence was found in a man younger than 40 in good health. CDR3 sequence: CASSLLAGDTDTQYF. CDR3 nucleotides: TGTGCCAGCAGCTTGCTAGCGGGGGACACAGATACGCAGTATTTT.